One TCR beta chain is described in this entry. No antigen is known for it. The entry originates in a study of T cell responses to AZD1222 COVID-19 vaccine. Study results and limitations: Unmutated variant regions are reportedly targeted by nearly half of spike-specific TCRs.

The CDR3 totals 12 residues. Trimming removed 1 base from V and 8 bases from J, with 8 bases in between. Libraries were prepared by immunoSEQ multiplex PCR; TCRdb keeps only in-frame clonotypes and omits some of them. Of approximately 130,000 clones in the sample, over 90% were seen once. The sequence was collected from an adult in good health. The material sequenced was peripheral blood, taken on day 0 of AZD1222 vaccination. The chain links TRBV12-3 or TRBV12-4 to TRBJ1-2; D uncertain. Here the CDR3 reads CASSLVYGGYTF. Here the CDR3 DNA reads TGTGCCAGCAGTTTAGTTTACGGCGGCTACACCTTC.